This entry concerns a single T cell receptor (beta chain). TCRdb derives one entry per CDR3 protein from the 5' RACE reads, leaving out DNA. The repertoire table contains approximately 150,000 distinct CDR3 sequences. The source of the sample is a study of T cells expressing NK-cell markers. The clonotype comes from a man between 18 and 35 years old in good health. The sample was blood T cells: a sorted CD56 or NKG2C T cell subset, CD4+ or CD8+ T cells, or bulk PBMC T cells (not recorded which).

The CDR3 loop reads CASSQVVGRANEQYF. V gene TRBV4-2 combines with J gene TRBJ2-7; TCRdb gives TRBD2 as the D gene, but with no DNA this cannot be confirmed. CDR1 and CDR2 from the germline V gene are LGHNA and YNFKEQ. The CDR3 loop spans 15 amino acids.